These 14 T cell receptor beta chains were all obtained from the same sample, sequenced in a study of blood T cell repertoires in COVID-19 (dated by TCRdb to 2018 to 2020). Library preparation employed the immunoSEQ multiplex PCR assay. The clones in this table, taken by TCRdb from immuneACCESS, are in-frame only. Not every clone is retained; where verified, under half of the shortfall comes from an unresolved V gene, and the cause of the rest is unknown. The sample contains about 140,000 clones, over 65% of them found a single time. The biggest ten clones account for approximately 16% of the sample. The material sequenced was peripheral blood. The receptor set was obtained from a man aged 45-65 years with acute or convalescent COVID-19.

This clone is categorized as medium-sized (0.01 to 0.1%). The V call is TRBV25-1, the J call TRBJ2-2; D is perhaps TRBD1 (5 bases). Trimming took 0 bases from V and 3 from J, leaving 5 bases between them. The CDR3 is 14 residues long. CDR1 is MGHDK, CDR2 SYGVNS, per germline. The CDR3 protein is CASSEYRDTGELFF. For the CDR3, the DNA is TGTGCCAGCAGTGAATACAGGGACACCGGGGAGCTGTTTTTT. The full variable domain, its missing parts supplied by reference TRBV25-1 and TRBJ2-2, is EADIYQTPRYLVIGTGKKITLECSQTMGHDKMYWYQQDPGMELHLIHYSYGVNSTEKGDLSSESTVSRIRTEHFPLTLESARPSHTSQYLCASSEYRDTGELFFGEGSRLTVL.

The chain uses TRBV6-2 or TRBV6-3 and TRBJ1-1; the match to TRBD1 covers 8 bases. Trimming cost V 6 bases and J 6 bases; bases outside gene matches: 15. Per germline, CDR1 MNHEY and CDR2 SVGEGT. CDR3 length: 16 residues. CDR3 bases: TGTGCCAGCAGCCGGACCACCGGACAGGGTGGCGCTGAAGCTTTCTTT. Its translation: CASSRTTGQGGAEAFF.

This clone was seen only once. V gene TRBV30 combines with J gene TRBJ1-5; possibly TRBD1 for D (5 bases). CDR3 length: 16 residues. V was trimmed by 2 bases and J by 4 bases, leaving 18 bases between them. CDR1 GTSNPN and CDR2 SVGIG come from the germline V gene (reference sequence). The CDR3 region has the DNA TGTGCCTGGAGTCCACGGTCAGGGCAATGGAATCAGCCCCAGCATTTT. The encoded protein is CAWSPRSGQWNQPQHF.

This chain connects TRBV30 to TRBJ2-7; D is perhaps TRBD2 (7 bases). The CDR3 has 14 residues. Germline V gene lookup returns CDR1 GTSNPN and CDR2 SVGIG (reference sequence). With 2 bases removed from V and 4 bases from J, the gap between germline ends came to 15 bases. The CDR3 is CAWSQKGGLYEQYV. The DNA for the CDR3 is TGTGCCTGGAGTCAAAAGGGGGGGCTGTACGAGCAGTACGTC.

The V gene is TRBV5-1, the J gene TRBJ2-2; 9 bases line up with TRBD2. J lost 1 base, V lost 2 bases, and 6 bases had no gene match. Per germline, CDR1 SGHRS and CDR2 YFSETQ. The CDR3 runs 17 residues. In DNA form, the CDR3 reads TGCGCCAGCAGCTTTACCCGACTAGCGGTGAACACCGGGGAGCTGTTTTTT. Translated, it gives CASSFTRLAVNTGELFF.

This clone was seen only a few times. The chain combines TRBV7-2 with TRBJ1-2, with D tentatively TRBD1 (5 bases). Germline assignment: CDR1 SGHTA and CDR2 FQGNSA. V was cut by 4 bases and J by 4 bases, with 13 bases left in between. The CDR3 length is 14 residues. CDR3 protein: CASSSGFVGYGYTF. The CDR3 DNA sequence: TGTGCCAGCAGCTCAGGGTTTGTCGGCTATGGCTACACCTTC.

V is TRBV13 and J is TRBJ1-2, with 7 bases aligning to TRBD1. Germline-derived CDR1 and CDR2 are PRHDT and FYEKMQ (reference sequence). The CDR3 totals 16 residues. The V segment lost 0 bases and the J segment 4 bases; nucleotides outside the gene matches: 8. The CDR3 bases are TGTGCCAGCAGCTTAGGGACAGGGCAGCGCTCCTATGGCTACACCTTC. It codes for CASSLGTGQRSYGYTF.

This clone was seen more than once but under ten times. The CDR3 protein is CASSVNSGGSYEQFF. CDR3 sequence (DNA): TGTGCCAGCAGCGTAAATAGCGGGGGGAGCTATGAGCAGTTCTTC. The chain joins TRBV9 to TRBJ2-1, with TRBD2 matching over 10 bases. The germline V gene has CDR1 SGDLS and CDR2 YYNGEE. V lost 1 base to trimming and J lost 8 bases; unmatched junction nucleotides: 6. CDR3 size: 15 residues.

This clone came up a few times. This chain uses TRBV2 with TRBJ1-2; D is unclear. Germline lookup yields CDR1 SNHLY and CDR2 FYNNEI. CDR3 size: 15 residues. Trimming pared 4 bases from V and 8 bases from J, leaving 20 bases between. The CDR3 sequence is CASSGSGVVKRGYTF. The CDR3 DNA follows: TGTGCCAGCAGTGGTTCCGGAGTGGTGAAGCGGGGCTACACCTTC. The full variable domain, completed using reference TRBV2 and TRBJ1-2, is EPEVTQTPSHQVTQMGQEVILRCVPISNHLYFYWYRQILGQKVEFLVSFYNNEISEKSEIFDDQFSVERPDGSNFTLKIRSTKLEDSAMYFCASSGSGVVKRGYTFGSGTRLTVV.

This clone has just a few counts. The chain combines TRBV18 with TRBJ2-5; D is uncertain. This CDR3 comprises 14 residues. V was cut by 2 bases and J by 1 base, with 8 bases left in between. The germline V gene has CDR1 KGHSH and CDR2 LQKENI. The CDR3 is CASSPVTVQETQYF. In DNA, the CDR3 is TGTGCCAGCTCACCAGTCACGGTCCAAGAGACCCAGTACTTC.

This sequence joins TRBV5-1 and TRBJ1-1; D not certain. Per germline, CDR1 SGHRS and CDR2 YFSETQ. CDR3 size: 14 residues. V lost 3 bases, J lost 1 base, and 10 bases lay in between. The CDR3 DNA follows: TGCGCCAGCAGCTACGGAGGCCAGAACACTGAAGCTTTCTTT. It translates to CASSYGGQNTEAFF.

V usage is TRBV2 and J usage is TRBJ2-1; 11 positions match TRBD2. V gave up 7 bases and J gave up 4 bases; unmatched junction bases: 6. The CDR3 has 15 residues. Germline V lookup: CDR1 SNHLY, CDR2 FYNNEI. In nucleotides, the CDR3 is TGTGCCAGCAACCCGGGACTAGCGGTATACAATGAGCAGTTCTTC. It translates to CASNPGLAVYNEQFF.

This chain connects TRBV6-1 to TRBJ2-7, with D hard to call. This CDR3 has 14 amino acids. Looked up from germline, CDR1 is MNHNS and CDR2 is SASEGT. With 3 bases removed from V and 0 bases from J, the gap between germline ends came to 9 bases. CDR3 bases: TGTGCCAGCAGTGACACTTGGAGCTCCTACGAGCAGTACGTC. It codes for CASSDTWSSYEQYV.

The CDR3 spells CASSLDSFYGYTF. The CDR3 region has the DNA TGTGCCAGCAGTTTAGACAGTTTCTATGGCTACACCTTC. The chain combines TRBV12-3 or TRBV12-4 with TRBJ1-2; D gene uncertain. CDR3 length equals 13 residues. V was trimmed by 1 base and J by 4 bases, leaving 7 bases between them.